This T cell receptor (beta chain) was sequenced during a study of cytomegalovirus exposure and HLA in healthy donors (dated by TCRdb to 2015 to 2018). About the study as a whole: An earlier analysis of roughly 500 of the donors reported 250 to 300 Gb of sequence data and 120 million or so unique TCR beta sequences from about 179 million T cells. An early release that covered some 640 HLA-typed donors contained about 290 gigabases of sequencing data and some 87 million unique TCR sequences. Of the roughly 400 genotyped donors, roughly 76% were placed in the genetic ancestry cluster associated with self-reported Caucasian donors. The study was designed to test whether signatures of past pathogen exposure could be identified by cataloging public T cell receptors. Using immunosequencing, the study profiled T cell repertoires from around 670 subjects and related those repertoires to cytomegalovirus serostatus. Besides the first cohort of around 670 subjects, a separate validation cohort made up of 120 or so different subjects was used. High-throughput TCR immunosequencing, statistical association of individual TCRs with disease status, and machine learning were combined to predict cytomegalovirus infection status. A later analysis re-analyzed previously published TCR beta repertoires from 500 to 700 donors and added high-resolution HLA genotyping to study TCR occurrence patterns. The later analysis used no new phenotypic data to find candidate immune exposures, relying instead on TCR beta sequences and their occurrence across donors. An earlier analysis of around 580 of the donors used high-throughput TCR beta sequencing to judge whether each TCR beta V gene segment behaved as functional or pseudogenic. Donor age, sex, ethnicity and CMV serostatus were collected together with the repertoire data. A later genetic analysis took genome-wide SNP genotypes for about three fifths of the 666 donors and used that subset as a discovery cohort. All discovery cohort repertoires had been generated using a single sequencing platform. HLA typing covered class I and class II loci at four-digit resolution. The number of typed donors differed by locus: about 629-640 for A, B, C, DRB1 and DQB1; some 540 for DQA1; 606 for DPA1; and 400 to 480 for DPB1. Roughly five DR-DQ haplotypes were treated as single units for association and clustering because of strong linkage in the cohort. Among around 400 genotyped donors of the cohort, an average of roughly 230,000 unique TCR beta nucleotide sequences was sequenced per donor, of which approximately 18% were non-productive.

V was cut back by 4 bases and J by 0 bases, leaving a gap of 18 bases between them. Taken from the germline V gene, the CDR1 and CDR2 loops are MDHEN and SYDVKM. The CDR3 contains 18 residues, cysteine and phenylalanine counted. Of all the DNA, just the CDR3 is kept, 54 bases in frame from base 1. Study-wide findings and limitations: In the study, some 160 TCR beta chains were listed as associated with cytomegalovirus. This cohort had only TCR beta chains sequenced, and the lack of alpha or paired-chain data limited which features could be detected. Correlated functional status among segregating V segments might be attributable to linkage disequilibrium, but an unknown experimental factor could not be ruled out. For the cohort, immune exposure information was limited to CMV serostatus. Compared with equally common non-associated chains, HLA-associated TCR beta chains in a later analysis were more clonally expanded and had lower generation probabilities. Specific HLA alleles were associated with more than 15,000 TCR beta sequences at a false discovery rate of 0.05 in a later analysis. The 87-base-pair reads could not distinguish some IMGT-functional V segments, including TRBV6-2 and TRBV6-3, so those segments were excluded. Compared with the 666-donor mean, donors in an Asian-associated ancestry cluster had fewer N-insertions in productive TCRs, according to a later genetic analysis. While some public TCRs were present in many individuals, most TCR sequences turned up only very rarely across donors. The classifier was reported to diagnose cytomegalovirus status with high specificity and sensitivity in both the original and validation cohorts. Because HLA typing was unavailable for some donors at each locus, only the typed subset was used in association tests. The authors suggested that the approach could potentially be generalized to other disease states and immunological phenotypes. Presence/absence analyses assumed roughly uniform sequencing depth across donors, an assumption that may not hold. An association between a missense DCLRE1C variant and V-gene and J-gene trimming of TCR beta chains was found in a later genetic analysis and replicated in an independent cohort. Assigning TCR associations to individual alleles was difficult when HLA alleles, especially DR and DQ, strongly co-occurred. According to a later analysis, parvovirus B19, influenza, CMV and Epstein-Barr virus appeared linked to several top co-occurrence clusters. In a later analysis, TCR association rates were found to vary across HLA loci, with the most associated TCRs seen for DRB1 alleles and the fewest for HLA-C alleles. A later analysis found that most CMV-associated TCR beta chains appeared HLA-restricted, with HLA associations seemingly driven largely by CMV exposure. In an earlier analysis of over 550 of the donors, most TCR beta V segments were observed in productive rearrangements about 90% or about 30% of the time, broadly matching IMGT annotations. A group of highly shared sequence variants was considered likely to be a technical artifact of the sequencing pipeline. Because counts were too low, more than 15 rarely observed V segments, including chromosome 9 orphons, were left out of the earlier analysis of approximately 500 of the donors. Three of the identified cytomegalovirus-associated TCR beta chains were confirmed in vitro to be specific for cytomegalovirus antigens. A further reported finding was that TCR beta sequences accurately predicted the HLA-A and HLA-B alleles for most subjects in the first cohort.

This clone has just a few counts. The clone's antigen remains unknown. No quality values exist for individual bases; no much larger clone is one base distant. The library was generated by the immunoSEQ multiplex PCR assay. For the multiplex PCR, a mixture combining 60 forward primers for TCR Vbeta segments and 13 reverse primers for TCR Jbeta segments was used. Amplification of the CDR3 region of rearranged TCR beta genes was performed with a multiplex PCR assay on genomic DNA. Amplified TCR beta libraries were sequenced as 87-base-pair reads on the Illumina HiSeq System. In the original analysis: Across the roughly 600 repertoires, a later analysis counted around 80 million unique TCR beta chains, some 11 million of which were shared by at least two donors. A nearest-neighbor algorithm error-corrected the raw reads and collapsed the reads into unique sequences, merging closely related sequences to remove PCR and sequencing errors. To assign V, D and J gene segments, CDR3 sequences were aligned to IMGT reference sequences. For a sequence to be retained, at least a six-nucleotide match to both a V gene segment and a J gene segment was required. A rearrangement counted as productive if the CDR3 had no stop codons and remained in frame with V and J, and every other rearrangement counted as non-productive. CDR3 was defined according to IMGT convention as the region running from the second conserved V-encoded cysteine to the conserved J-encoded phenylalanine. The earlier analysis of fewer than 700 of the donors excluded sequences that lacked an unambiguous match to a single V gene segment. An earlier analysis of 500 to 700 of the donors classified V segments as functional when productive rearrangements were above 56.7% and as segregating when the standard deviation between donors was above 5%. A statistical classification framework was built for diagnosing cytomegalovirus status from the catalog of TCR beta chain sequences. In a later analysis, TCR nucleotide sequences were compared against IMGT/GENE-DB human TR gene sequences so that V and J genes could be assigned. The TCRdist pipeline was used in a later analysis to assign CDR3 sequences and most-parsimonious VDJ recombination scenarios. In a later analysis, each TCR beta chain was defined by its CDR3 amino acid sequence together with its V-gene family, and reads lacking a unique V-gene family were excluded. A later analysis removed 550 to 700 highly shared, low-generation-probability nucleotide sequences to deal with suspected cross-contamination and a sequencing artifact. In a later analysis, a clonal expansion index for each public chain was calculated from normalized within-repertoire ranks of inferred template counts. In a later analysis, generation probabilities were computed with a VDJ recombination model fitted to out-of-frame rearrangements, and the resulting probabilities were checked against IGoR. In a later analysis, hypergeometric tests were used to score TCR-TCR, TCR-HLA and TCR-CMV co-occurrence, with a repertoire-size bias correction applied to TCR pairs. A later analysis estimated false discovery rates by permuting HLA or CMV assignments 20 times. In a later analysis, co-occurring TCRs were grouped using DBSCAN, with TCRdist sequence similarity added in when clustering inside HLA-allele-positive subsets. Repertoires with fewer than 30,000 or more than 120,000 public chains, plus five repertoires with anomalous nucleotide sharing, were excluded from co-occurrence clustering. The immuneACCESS repertoire file appears here via TCRdb, limited to in-frame rearrangements. These files lack a portion of the clones; in checked studies, under half of the deficit traces to unresolved V genes, and the cause of the others is not known. That table is the source of V, J and clone size, and D and trimming were worked out from the DNA. This sample is represented by around 130,000 clones; about 76% of them were singletons. The ten biggest clones cover approximately 6.3% of the sample.

The cohort consisted of hundreds of healthy bone marrow donors. All cohort members were sampled while nominally healthy, although unrecorded immune exposures were likely present. The donor was CMV seropositive and belonged to the group of 250 to 350 seropositive cohort members. A peripheral blood sample was provided by each donor, and peripheral blood mononuclear cells were used for TCR beta sequencing. The Qiagen DNeasy Blood Extraction Kit was used to extract genomic DNA from the blood cell samples. This receptor chain uses TRBV28 and TRBJ1-4; TRBD1 is a possible D gene, resting on 6 matching bases. Sample: PBMCs. This TCR derives from a man in his forties in good health and CMV-seropositive. The CDR3 region has the sequence CASSSPIVQGSTNEKLFF. The DNA is TGTGCCAGCAGTTCCCCTATTGTACAGGGCTCAACTAATGAAAAACTGTTTTTT.